This TCR beta chain was found in a study of shared clonotypes between healthy human individuals (dated by TCRdb to 2018 to 2020). In the study overall: The cohort comprised two women and three men aged 18 to 49 years. Per donor, three plates each were used for CD4 naive and CD4 memory, two for CD8 naive, and one for CD8 memory. Blood TCR repertoires of a handful of healthy adults were deeply sequenced to estimate repertoire size and the extent of clonotype sharing between individuals. Different laboratories and diverse techniques were used to prepare libraries and sequence TCR repertoires, to increase sequencing depth and limit assay-specific biases. Between about 0.85 and 8.9 billion PBMCs per donor were obtained by leukapheresis. Study-wide findings and limitations: Across a few donors, around 5% of naive CD4, roughly 3.4% of naive CD8, 2.3% of memory CD4, and 0.4% to 0.45% of memory CD8 clonotypes were shared. Incomplete sequencing was indicated by rarefaction of sorted-subset datasets, despite the large sequencing depth. Naive subsets generally had larger estimated clonotype richness than memory subsets. Pairwise subsampling led to the expectation that sequencing depth would affect the degree of clonotype sharing among donors. Only blood was sampled, and tissue TCR repertoires likely differ from those in blood. The genetic and exposure-history diversity represented was limited by the small number of donors. Higher generation probabilities were observed for clonotypes shared by all four sorted-subset donors than for non-shared clonotypes.

Based on the germline V gene (reference sequence), the CDR1 and CDR2 sequences are MNHEY and SMNVEV. At the junction V is shortened by 5 bases and J by 7 bases, with 21 bases in between. Taken from cysteine to phenylalanine, the CDR3 has 16 residues. Of all the DNA, just the CDR3 is kept, 48 bases in frame from base 1. Comments on this clone: What antigen it recognizes has not been identified. Base qualities are missing; no much larger clone stands one base away.

TCR CDR3 regions were amplified from genomic DNA by multiplex PCR using the deep immunoSEQ assay. Extracted genomic DNA from each cell subset was spread evenly across all wells of several immunoSEQ 96-well plates, with each plate serving as a replicate. Each replicate PCR for sorted subsets received around 0.2 ug genomic DNA, equal to about 30,000 T cell genomes. Purified libraries were measured with a Qubit 3.0 fluorometer, size-checked on a Bioanalyzer 2100, and measured again with the KAPA Library Quantification kit. Every immunoSEQ 96-well plate was sequenced on a separate single-read 150-cycle Illumina NextSeq 550 flow cell. In the source study's methods: Because only junctional sequences without quality scores were contained in the immunoSEQ output, filtering matching that applied to full-length reads could not be performed. Sequences were annotated with PyIR, a Python wrapper for IgBLAST v1.9, using IMGT germline references to assign V/J genes and CDR3. Reads with weak V/J assignments (E-value above 1e-6), missing CDR3, stop codons, out-of-frame junctions, or ambiguous translated residues were removed. V3J clonotypes were defined as sequences sharing an identical inferred V gene, J gene, and CDR3 amino acid sequence. To compute the percentage overlap between repertoires, the number of shared unique clonotypes was divided by the size of the smaller repertoire. RTK rarefaction, the Chao1 estimator, and Recon v2.1 estimates of unobserved clonotypes were used to assess repertoire richness. OLGA was used to compute generation probabilities for all TCRbeta clonotypes that the gDNA method yielded from a few donors. TCRdb provides this immuneACCESS table in a form limited to in-frame rearrangements. Some clones are lacking; in checked studies, under half of them reflect an unresolved V gene, and why the rest are absent is not known. That table supplies the V and J calls and clone size; D and trimming were determined from the DNA. The sample table shows about 2.1 million clones, and 90% to 95% are seen once. Over 1.5% of the sample belongs to the ten largest clones.

For the CD8 naive samples, CD45RO-negative cells were positively selected for CCR7, yielding a CD45RA+CCR7+ population from which TemRA cells were excluded. The donors were healthy, HIV-negative adults who had no recently reported acute infections or vaccinations. All donors were Caucasian adults living in Nashville, Tennessee, USA. After blood collection by leukapheresis, PBMCs were isolated using Ficoll-Histopaque density gradient centrifugation and then cryopreserved in the vapor phase of liquid nitrogen. Analytical flow cytometry was used to check the purity and quantity of every magnetically sorted T cell population. Genomic DNA was isolated from every sorted fraction and measured by UV absorbance on a Nanodrop 2000c.

Material for sequencing was naive CD8+ T cells from PBMCs. The cell subset or site label here, explained by the study, means: CD45RA+CCR7+. The chain links TRBV27 with TRBJ2-1; TRBD2 could be the D gene, as 5 bases match. This sequence was found in a man aged 18 to 35 in good health. Some clones in this sample may be carry-over from other donors' samples. The base sequence is TGTGCCAGCAGTCCCCTCTTGGACTCCCCTGGGAATGAGCAGTTCTTC. Its protein reads: CASSPLLDSPGNEQFF.